This TCR beta chain was found in a study of T cell clonotyping in hematopoietic cell transplantation. Findings of the study overall: At the given depth, recipient repertoires were over 97% de novo clonotypes.

The CDR3 has 14 residues. The trim removed 2 bases at V and 3 bases at J, leaving 1 base unmatched. Germline CDR1 and CDR2: MNHNS and SASEGT. Method: immunoSEQ multiplex PCR; TCRdb's copy keeps in-frame clones and lacks some. Of around 4,000 clones listed, roughly 94% are singletons. A note on this clone: The antigen is not known.

The source is a male patient in his seventies who had an allogeneic stem cell transplant from an unrelated donor, so T cells may come from the graft donor. Some clones in this sample may be carry-over from other donors' samples. This material consisted of peripheral blood mononuclear cells, taken 30 days after allogeneic stem cell transplant. This rearrangement joins TRBV6-1 to TRBJ2-7; 10 bases are a match to TRBD2. CDR3 in amino acids: CASSESSGSYEQYF. The CDR3 DNA reads as TGTGCCAGCAGTGAATCTAGCGGGAGCTACGAGCAGTACTTC.